These 4 T cell receptor beta chains originate from one sample sequenced in a study of T-cell memory formation after mild COVID-19. Via MiXCR, TCRdb re-called the 5' RACE reads, giving one row per CDR3 protein. The data show roughly 340,000 distinct CDR3 sequences, with 20% seen just once and 21% held by the top ten. The material sequenced was PBMCs or a T cell subset sorted from them (not recorded which). These receptors were obtained from a man younger than 35 who had mild COVID-19 (a few samples of this study predate the infection). Cell type and time point are not known.

J is TRBJ2-7 and V is TRBV7-2, with TRBD1 identical over 8 bases. CDR1 is SGHTA, CDR2 FQGNSA, per germline. The CDR3 extends over 15 amino acids. J gave up 6 bases and V 1 base, and 8 bases lay outside the gene matches. CDR3 DNA: TGTGCCAGCAGCTTAGATTCAGGGGGCGTTTTCGAGCAGTACTTC. Its translation is CASSLDSGGVFEQYF. The variable domain in full, completed from reference TRBV7-2 and TRBJ2-7, reads GAGVSQSPSNKVTEKGKDVELRCDPISGHTALYWYRQSLGQGLEFLIYFQGNSAPDKSGLPSDRFSAERTGGSVSTLTIQRTQQEDSAVYLCASSLDSGGVFEQYFGPGTRLTVT.

This clonotype was detected a few times. V and J are TRBV6-6 and TRBJ2-3; 7 bases agree with TRBD1. V shed 4 bases, J shed 2 bases, and the junction held 9 bases outside the gene matches. CDR1 is MNHNY and CDR2 is SVGAGI in the germline V gene (reference sequence). This CDR3 comprises 16 residues. Here the CDR3 DNA reads TGTGCCAGCAGTTCCTTCCGGGACAGTATCACAGATACGCAGTATTTT. It codes for CASSSFRDSITDTQYF.

This chain connects TRBV18 to TRBJ1-3; D is unclear. This CDR3 has 17 amino acids. Trimming pared 3 bases from V and 1 base from J, leaving 16 bases between. Germline V gene sequence: CDR1 KGHSH, CDR2 LQKENI. Written as DNA, the CDR3 is TGTGCCAGCTCACCGAACCTTCCTGGTGAATCTGGAAACACCATATATTTT. It translates to CASSPNLPGESGNTIYF.

This clonotype occurred a few times. This chain links TRBV7-8 with TRBJ1-1, with D hard to call. Trimming removed 5 bases at V and 11 bases at J, with 21 bases between. CDR3 length: 14 amino acids. Germline-derived CDR1 and CDR2 are SGHVS and FQNEAQ. The CDR3 loop is CASSLGGVGQRAFF. CDR3 bases: TGTGCCAGCAGCCTAGGTGGGGTTGGGCAGAGGGCTTTCTTT. Using reference TRBV7-8 and TRBJ1-1 for the parts outside the CDR3, the full variable domain is GAGVSQSPRYKVAKRGQDVALRCDPISGHVSLFWYQQALGQGPEFLTYFQNEAQLDKSGLPSDRFFAERPEGSVSTLKIQRTQQEDSAVYLCASSLGGVGQRAFFGQGTRLTVV.